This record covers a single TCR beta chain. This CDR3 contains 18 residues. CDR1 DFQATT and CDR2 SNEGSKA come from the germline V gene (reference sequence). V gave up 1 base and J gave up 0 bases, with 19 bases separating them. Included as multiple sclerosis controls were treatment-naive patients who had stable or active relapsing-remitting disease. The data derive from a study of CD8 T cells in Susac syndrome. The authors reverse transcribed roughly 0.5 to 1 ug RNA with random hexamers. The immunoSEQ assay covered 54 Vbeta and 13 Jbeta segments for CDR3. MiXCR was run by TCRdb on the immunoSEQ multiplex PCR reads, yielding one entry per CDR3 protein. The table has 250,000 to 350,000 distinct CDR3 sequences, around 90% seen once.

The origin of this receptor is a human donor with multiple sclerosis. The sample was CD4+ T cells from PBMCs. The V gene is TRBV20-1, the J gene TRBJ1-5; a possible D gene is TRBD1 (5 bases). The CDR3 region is CSARAIGADYNSNQPQHF. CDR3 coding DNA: TGCAGTGCTAGAGCCATCGGGGCAGATTACAATAGCAATCAGCCCCAGCATTTT.